The entry below describes one T cell receptor (beta chain). The V segment lost 5 bases and the J segment 3 bases; nucleotides outside the gene matches: 7. Germline V gene sequence: CDR1 SGHTA, CDR2 FQGNSA. The CDR3 loop spans 15 amino acids. This sample was taken from a study of blood T cell repertoires in COVID-19. As for the study in general: Samples came from the United States, Italy and Spain, spanning acute and convalescent COVID-19. Sources were T cells, B-cell-depleted T cells, or PBMCs; the material itself was cDNA or gDNA.

In the original workflow: Amplified reference gene primers provided the basis for estimating nucleated cell counts. Clones were sequenced by immunoSEQ multiplex PCR, and TCRdb holds only the in-frame ones, with some missing. V, J and clone size are taken as reported in that table, and D and trimming were inferred from the DNA itself. The sample lists about 37,000 clones; around three quarters were seen once. This chain uses TRBV7-2 with TRBJ2-3, with 8 bases identical to TRBD2. Input material: peripheral blood. The clonotype was recovered from a woman in her seventies with acute or convalescent COVID-19. As DNA, the CDR3 is TGTGCCAGCAGCCATGAGCGGGGGTCTACAGATACGCAGTATTTT. It codes for CASSHERGSTDTQYF.